These 7 T cell receptor beta chains originate from one sample sequenced in a study of a mutant IDH1 vaccine in newly diagnosed glioma. Antigen specificity for these receptors is unknown. Time point defined: week 35, safety follow-up. Vaccinated patients received 300 ug of mutant IDH1 20-mer peptide per dose, with topical imiquimod. Sequencing used immunoSEQ multiplex PCR; TCRdb keeps in-frame clones, though not all of them. The profile shows 35,000 to 45,000 clones, 65% to 90% of them singletons. This sample comprised PBMCs, obtained from a glioma patient whose treatment included an IDH1 peptide vaccine. The receptors here all came from a woman aged 45-60 years with glioma.

The gene calls are TRBV5-1 and TRBJ2-5; D is perhaps TRBD2 (6 bases). CDR1 is SGHRS and CDR2 is YFSETQ in the germline V gene. V was trimmed by 4 bases and J by 5 bases, leaving 15 bases between them. This CDR3 is built from 14 residues. The CDR3 is CASSRGEGGETQYF. CDR3 in DNA: TGCGCCAGCAGCCGGGGAGAAGGAGGGGAGACCCAGTACTTC.

The chain links TRBV2 to TRBJ1-1; TRBD1 might be the D (5 bases). This CDR3 is 13 amino acids long. Per germline, CDR1 SNHLY and CDR2 FYNNEI. V lost 6 bases, J lost 5 bases, and 13 bases lay in between. In nucleotides, the CDR3 is TGTGCCAGCAGATACGACGGGGGGACTGAAGCTTTCTTT. Its translation: CASRYDGGTEAFF.

This chain joins TRBV7-9 and TRBJ2-3, with D perhaps matching TRBD2 (6 bases). V lost 5 bases and J 0 bases, leaving 12 bases between the germline ends. This CDR3 has 15 amino acids. CDR1 is SEHNR, CDR2 FQNEAQ, per germline (reference sequence). CDR3 amino acids: CASSPAGSSTDTQYF. Written as DNA, the CDR3 is TGTGCCAGCAGCCCTGCGGGATCTAGCACAGATACGCAGTATTTT.

The V and J genes are TRBV6-5 and TRBJ2-7; D gene ambiguous. CDR1 is MNHEY, CDR2 SVGAGI, per germline. Trimming cost V 5 bases and J 4 bases, with 12 bases left between them. This CDR3 is built from 13 residues. In nucleotides, the CDR3 is TGTGCCAGCAGTGCCCTCCTGGGGTACGAGCAGTACTTC. This codes for CASSALLGYEQYF.

V is TRBV6-6 and J is TRBJ2-7; D not certain. V lost 0 bases and J lost 6, with 9 bases in between. The CDR3 has 13 residues. In germline, CDR1 is MNHNY, CDR2 SVGAGI (reference sequence). CDR3 sequence reads: CASSYSRSAEQYF. Here the CDR3 DNA reads TGTGCCAGCAGTTACTCTCGGTCCGCCGAGCAGTACTTC.

This chain links TRBV2 with TRBJ1-2; a weak D match, TRBD1 (6 bases). V was shortened by 6 bases and J by 3 bases, with 11 bases between the two germline ends. CDR1 is SNHLY, CDR2 FYNNEI, per germline. The CDR3 sequence is 13 residues long. The CDR3 DNA follows: TGTGCCAGCAGAGGACAGAGTCACTATGGCTACACCTTC. Its protein is CASRGQSHYGYTF.

The chain is built from TRBV5-6 and TRBJ1-4; no reliable D call. Trimming pared 0 bases from V and 9 bases from J, leaving 15 bases between. This CDR3 has 15 residues. Per the germline V gene, CDR1 is SGHDT and CDR2 is YYEEEE. The CDR3 loop reads CASSLEISGRQKLFF. CDR3 sequence (DNA): TGTGCCAGCAGCTTGGAAATCTCCGGGAGGCAAAAACTGTTTTTT.